Presented here are 9 T cell receptor beta chains from one specimen sequenced in a study of CXCR3-negative and CXCR3-positive naive CD8 T cells. For these receptors, no antigen is known. Study results and caveats: CXCR3-positive naive cells had TRB CDR3s that were more hydrophobic than CXCR3-negative naive cells had.

The authors prepared UMI-labeled TRB cDNA libraries by 5' RACE. For each CDR3 protein, TCRdb gives one entry from its re-call of the 5' RACE reads, without DNA. The sample data list around 60,000 distinct CDR3 sequences. Sequencing input: naive CXCR3+ CD8+ T cells from blood. Subset here: CD45RO-CCR7+CD27+CD95- naive CD8+ T cells expressing CXCR3 (TNR3+). The receptor set was obtained from a human donor in good health. Some clones in this sample may be carry-over from other donors' samples.

V usage is TRBV7-6 and J usage is TRBJ1-1; the TCRdb call, TRBD1, lacks DNA for checking. The CDR3 is 16 residues long. Germline lookup yields CDR1 SGHVS and CDR2 FNYEAQ. This CDR3 is CASSLEVDKLNTEAFF.

V gene TRBV28 combines with J gene TRBJ2-3; TCRdb calls TRBD1, which cannot be checked without DNA. Looked up from germline, CDR1 is MDHEN and CDR2 is SYDVKM. This CDR3 comprises 16 residues. CDR3: CASSTFGGGSTDTQYF.

The chain joins TRBV6-2 or TRBV6-3 to TRBJ1-1. CDR3 length: 15 residues. Germline V gene data show CDR1 as MNHEY and CDR2 as SVGEGT. CDR3 amino acids: CASSYSIASNTEAFF.

The chain is built from TRBV9 and TRBJ2-1. Germline values: CDR1 SGDLS, CDR2 YYNGEE. The CDR3 consists of 13 residues. CDR3 residues: CASSPGEYNEQFF.

The rearrangement uses TRBV29-1 and TRBJ2-1; TCRdb calls TRBD1, which cannot be checked without DNA. The germline CDR1 and CDR2 sequences are SQVTM and ANQGSEA. The CDR3 has 12 amino acids. CDR3 in amino acids: CSVYRGPNEQFF.

J is TRBJ1-4 and V is TRBV20-1; as DNA is missing, the TRBD1 call by TCRdb cannot be tested. This CDR3 region has 13 residues. Germline CDR1 and CDR2: DFQATT and SNEGSKA (reference sequence). The CDR3 loop reads CSAPRGSNEKLFF.

The rearrangement uses TRBV20-1 and TRBJ1-1; TCRdb returns TRBD1, unconfirmable since there is no DNA. CDR1 is DFQATT and CDR2 is SNEGSKA in the germline V gene (reference sequence). The CDR3 extends over 14 amino acids. The CDR3 reads CSARDEGGGTEAFF.

The V gene is TRBV5-1, the J gene TRBJ2-7. CDR3 size: 14 residues. Germline assignment: CDR1 SGHRS and CDR2 YFSETQ. This chain's CDR3 is CASSLEGTPYEQYF.

V and J are TRBV28 and TRBJ2-7. The CDR3 is 14 residues long. Germline V gene lookup returns CDR1 MDHEN and CDR2 SYDVKM. CDR3 amino acids: CASSAWGGSYEQYF.